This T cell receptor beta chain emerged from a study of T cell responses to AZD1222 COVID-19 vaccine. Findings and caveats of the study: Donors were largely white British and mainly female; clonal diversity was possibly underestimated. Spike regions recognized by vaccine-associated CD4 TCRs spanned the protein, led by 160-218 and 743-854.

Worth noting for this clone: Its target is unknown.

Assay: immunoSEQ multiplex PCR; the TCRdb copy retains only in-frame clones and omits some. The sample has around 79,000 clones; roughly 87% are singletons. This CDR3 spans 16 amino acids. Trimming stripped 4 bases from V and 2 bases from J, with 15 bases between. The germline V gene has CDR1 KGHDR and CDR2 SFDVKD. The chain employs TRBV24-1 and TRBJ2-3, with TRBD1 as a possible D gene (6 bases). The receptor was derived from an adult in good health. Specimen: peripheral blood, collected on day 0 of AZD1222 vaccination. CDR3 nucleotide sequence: TGTGCCACCAGTGAGTCAGGGGTAGCCGCCACAGATACGCAGTATTTT. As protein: CATSESGVAATDTQYF.